The present TCR beta chain was sequenced within a study of blood T cell repertoires in COVID-19. Study-level background: COVID-19 samples collected from the United States, Italy and Spain covered acute and convalescent phases. PBMCs, B-cell-depleted T cells, or T cells provided the cDNA or gDNA that made up the material.

Authors' methods: For nucleated cells, counts were estimated from reference gene primer amplification. Clones were sequenced by immunoSEQ multiplex PCR, and TCRdb holds only the in-frame ones, with some missing. That table furnishes V, J and clone size, whereas the DNA furnished D and trimming. Seen here are approximately 210,000 clones, roughly nine tenths observed once, and the top ten hold under 0.9%. V was cut by 1 base and J by 5 bases, with 18 bases left in between. The CDR3 has 15 residues. Germline V gene data show CDR1 as GTSNPN and CDR2 as SVGIG (reference sequence). Sequenced sample: peripheral blood. This TCR came from a middle-aged man with acute or convalescent COVID-19. The V call is TRBV30, the J call TRBJ2-7, with D hard to call. DNA of the CDR3: TGTGCCTGGAGTGCAATAGACTTGGAGCTGGACGAGCAGTACTTC. Translating gives CAWSAIDLELDEQYF.